The next 27 T cell receptor beta chains were all read from a single sample in a study of T cell responses to AZD1222 COVID-19 vaccine. Repertoires were generated with immunoSEQ multiplex PCR, while TCRdb's copy carries only in-frame clones and drops some. The sample consists of tens of thousands of clones, over 75% of them appearing once. The sample in question was peripheral blood, obtained 28 days after the second AZD1222 dose. These receptors all stem from an adult who received the AZD1222 COVID-19 vaccine.

The chain carries TRBV7-2 and TRBJ2-1; TRBD2 agrees at 13 bases. V dropped 5 bases and J dropped 9; count of bases not matched to a gene: 7. The CDR3 sequence is 15 residues long. Germline V gives CDR1 SGHTA, CDR2 FQGNSA. The CDR3 here is CASSVGLAGVGEQFF. The CDR3 DNA reads TGTGCCAGCAGCGTAGGACTAGCGGGGGTTGGTGAGCAGTTCTTC.

This sequence joins TRBV11-3 and TRBJ1-1; no definite D call. Germline V gene data show CDR1 as SGHNT and CDR2 as YENEEA. Trimming took 2 bases from V and 2 from J, leaving 6 bases between them. The CDR3 is made up of 13 amino acids. CDR3 nucleotide sequence: TGTGCCAGCAGCTTACAAACCAACACTGAAGCTTTCTTT. Translation: CASSLQTNTEAFF.

This clone was detected only once. This chain links TRBV5-5 with TRBJ2-7, with D hard to call. Trimming cost V 0 bases and J 2 bases, with 21 bases left between them. Germline-derived CDR1 and CDR2 are SGHKS and YYEKEE (reference sequence). This CDR3 has 18 amino acids. CDR3 DNA: TGTGCCAGCAGCTTGGAATCTGGGGTAGGGCCGAGACCCTACGAGCAGTACTTC. Translating gives CASSLESGVGPRPYEQYF. The full variable domain, in which reference TRBV5-5 and TRBJ2-7 provide the parts outside the CDR3, is DAGVTQSPTHLIKTRGQQVTLRCSPISGHKSVSWYQQVLGQGPQFIFQYYEKEERGRGNFPDRFSARQFPNYSSELNVNALLLGDSALYLCASSLESGVGPRPYEQYFGPGTRLTVT.

As DNA, the CDR3 is TGTGCCAGCAGGAGGACTGGAAACACCATATATTTT. The encoded protein is CASRRTGNTIYF. The chain is built from TRBV6-5 and TRBJ1-3, with unresolved D. The V gene's germline CDR1 is MNHEY and CDR2 SVGAGI. The V end lost 6 bases, the J end lost 2 bases, and 5 bases lay between the germline ends. The CDR3 totals 12 residues.

This chain joins TRBV24-1 and TRBJ2-3; D unclear. Germline V gene lookup returns CDR1 KGHDR and CDR2 SFDVKD. The V end lost 6 bases, the J end lost 4 bases, and 13 bases lay between the germline ends. The CDR3 consists of 14 residues. Here the CDR3 reads CATSRPAEADTQYF. The CDR3 DNA follows: TGTGCCACCAGTCGACCTGCCGAGGCAGATACGCAGTATTTT.

V and J are TRBV27 and TRBJ2-7, with 7 positions matching TRBD1. Germline V lookup: CDR1 MNHEY, CDR2 SMNVEV (reference sequence). Trimming cost V 6 bases and J 2 bases; bases outside gene matches: 4. This CDR3 contains 13 residues. The CDR3 loop reads CASRLDRAYEQYF. Here the CDR3 DNA reads TGTGCCAGCAGACTTGACAGGGCCTACGAGCAGTACTTC.

V usage is TRBV30 and J usage is TRBJ2-5; perhaps TRBD1 as D (6 bases). This CDR3 region has 14 residues. Germline V lookup: CDR1 GTSNPN, CDR2 SVGIG (reference sequence). Trimming removed 7 bases from V and 3 bases from J, with 18 bases in between. In DNA form, the CDR3 reads TGTGCCTTACATCCCGGGACACTGAAAGAGACCCAGTACTTC. Amino acid sequence: CALHPGTLKETQYF.

V is TRBV4-1 and J is TRBJ2-2, with TRBD1 matching 9 bases. The germline gives CDR1 MGHRA, CDR2 YSYEKL. The CDR3 contains 17 residues. V was clipped by 4 bases and J by 1 base; unmatched bases: 7. The CDR3: CASSPFPGQGNTGELFF. CDR3 coding DNA: TGCGCCAGCAGCCCTTTCCCGGGACAGGGGAACACCGGGGAGCTGTTTTTT.

V gene TRBV5-4 combines with J gene TRBJ2-7; D call uncertain. V lost 4 bases and J lost 0, with 5 bases in between. Germline lookup yields CDR1 SGHNT and CDR2 YYREEE (reference sequence). The CDR3 extends over 12 amino acids. The CDR3 DNA reads as TGTGCCAGCAGCGGCAACTCCTACGAGCAGTACTTC. Translated: CASSGNSYEQYF.

With respect to this clone: One end of the junction does not line up with germline, which may come from a read error. The chain has TRBV7-7 and TRBJ2-7, with D possibly matching TRBD1 (5 bases). The V gene's germline CDR1 is SSHAT and CDR2 FNYEAQ (reference sequence). The CDR3 runs to 13 residues. The DNA of the CDR3 is TGTGCTAGCAGCTGGGGCAACACCTACGAGCAGTACTTC. Its translation is CASSWGNTYEQYF.

V usage is TRBV6-5 and J usage is TRBJ2-2; the D is unclear. This CDR3 contains 12 residues. V was trimmed by 6 bases and J by 3 bases, leaving 5 bases between them. Germline CDR1 and CDR2: MNHEY and SVGAGI. The CDR3 protein is CASSSHTGELFF. The DNA of the CDR3 is TGTGCCAGCAGCTCTCACACCGGGGAGCTGTTTTTT.

The chain joins TRBV18 to TRBJ1-5, with no clear D. Germline V gene lookup returns CDR1 KGHSH and CDR2 LQKENI. CDR3 length: 16 residues. Trimming pared 3 bases from V and 3 bases from J, leaving 15 bases between. CDR3 coding DNA: TGTGCCAGCTCACCTAGTAACAGTCTTAACAATCAGCCCCAGCATTTT. Amino acid sequence: CASSPSNSLNNQPQHF.

This clone occurred a few times. V gene TRBV7-8 combines with J gene TRBJ2-3; D gene uncertain. The germline V gene has CDR1 SGHVS and CDR2 FQNEAQ. With 5 bases removed from V and 6 bases from J, the gap between germline ends came to 6 bases. The CDR3 spans 11 residues. This chain's CDR3 is CASSPWDTQYF. The DNA of the CDR3 is TGTGCCAGCAGCCCCTGGGATACGCAGTATTTT.

This clone was seen a single time. The chain recombines TRBV7-9 with TRBJ2-5; 9 bases are shared with TRBD2. The CDR3 consists of 17 residues. The junction had 14 bases not matched to a gene; V was cut back by 5 bases and J by 4 bases. The germline V gene has CDR1 SEHNR and CDR2 FQNEAQ (reference sequence). The CDR3 DNA sequence: TGTGCCAGCAGCCCTAGACGAATGGCGGGGGGGCGAGAGACCCAGTACTTC. Its translation is CASSPRRMAGGRETQYF.

This sequence joins TRBV28 and TRBJ2-7; no clear D. V shed 4 bases and J shed 0 bases, with 13 bases lying between them. Germline CDR1 is MDHEN and CDR2 is SYDVKM. This CDR3 is built from 15 residues. CDR3: CASSSQTVSSYEQYF. DNA for the CDR3: TGTGCCAGCAGTTCCCAGACGGTTAGCTCCTACGAGCAGTACTTC.

This chain joins TRBV5-1 and TRBJ1-5; no reliable D call. This CDR3 spans 13 amino acids. The ends were cut back, 2 bases at V and 4 bases at J, with 7 bases in the middle. Germline V gene sequence: CDR1 SGHRS, CDR2 YFSETQ. CDR3 protein: CASSFGGNQPQHF. CDR3 in DNA: TGCGCCAGCAGCTTCGGAGGGAATCAGCCCCAGCATTTT.

This clone was detected only a few times. The chain links TRBV2 to TRBJ1-2, with a possible D match to TRBD1 (5 bases). Germline CDR1 and CDR2: SNHLY and FYNNEI. This CDR3 has 14 residues. Between the trimmed V and J ends, which lost 8 bases and 5 bases, there was a span of 18 bases. CDR3 region: CASQGDSRGYGYTF. CDR3 in DNA: TGTGCCAGCCAGGGCGACTCCCGGGGTTATGGCTACACCTTC. The full variable domain, in which reference TRBV2 and TRBJ1-2 provide the parts outside the CDR3, is EPEVTQTPSHQVTQMGQEVILRCVPISNHLYFYWYRQILGQKVEFLVSFYNNEISEKSEIFDDQFSVERPDGSNFTLKIRSTKLEDSAMYFCASQGDSRGYGYTFGSGTRLTVV.

The chain employs TRBV7-2 and TRBJ2-1; 15 bases match TRBD2. The length of the CDR3 is 16 residues. Per germline, CDR1 SGHTA and CDR2 FQGNSA. Trimming took 4 bases from V and 9 from J; bases not matched to a gene: 7. CDR3 loop: CASSSRTSGGAVEQFF. CDR3 bases: TGTGCCAGCAGCTCCCGGACTAGCGGGGGGGCCGTTGAGCAGTTCTTC.

V is TRBV20-1 and J is TRBJ2-5; D is unresolved. This CDR3 is built from 11 residues. V shed 4 bases and J shed 0 bases, with 3 bases lying between them. CDR1 is DFQATT, CDR2 SNEGSKA, per germline (reference sequence). This chain's CDR3 is CSATDQETQYF. The CDR3 DNA reads TGCAGTGCTACCGACCAAGAGACCCAGTACTTC.

CDR3 sequence reads: CASSDDGAGYNEQFF. Written as DNA, the CDR3 is TGCGCCAGCAGCGACGACGGCGCAGGATACAATGAGCAGTTCTTC. The chain carries TRBV5-1 and TRBJ2-1; D uncertain. Germline loops: CDR1 SGHRS, CDR2 YFSETQ. The CDR3 contains 15 residues. V was shortened by 4 bases and J by 4 bases, with 15 bases between the two germline ends.

This clone was seen only once. The gene calls are TRBV30 and TRBJ1-1; D is unresolved. Trimming removed 2 bases at V and 0 bases at J, with 16 bases between. Germline assignment: CDR1 GTSNPN and CDR2 SVGIG (reference sequence). The CDR3 consists of 16 residues. For the CDR3, the DNA is TGTGCCTGGAGTACACTAGGGCGCACAATGAACACTGAAGCTTTCTTT. This gives the protein CAWSTLGRTMNTEAFF.

V gene TRBV6-6 combines with J gene TRBJ1-1, with 11 bases aligning to TRBD1. The CDR3 loop spans 16 amino acids. Germline V gene sequence: CDR1 MNHNY, CDR2 SVGAGI (reference sequence). With V trimmed by 6 bases and J by 4 bases, 10 bases remained unmatched. The CDR3 region has the DNA TGTGCCAGCAGACCTAACACCGGGACAGGGGGCACTGAAGCTTTCTTT. This codes for CASRPNTGTGGTEAFF.

The chain joins TRBV7-8 to TRBJ2-3; D call uncertain. The CDR3 is 13 amino acids. Trimming took off 7 bases at V and 0 bases at J, with 8 bases between the two ends. Germline CDR1 reads SGHVS; CDR2 reads FQNEAQ. The chain's CDR3 is CASKRLSTDTQYF. DNA of the CDR3: TGTGCCAGCAAGCGCCTTAGCACAGATACGCAGTATTTT.

V is TRBV5-5 and J is TRBJ2-7; 9 positions match TRBD1. Germline assignment: CDR1 SGHKS and CDR2 YYEKEE (reference sequence). The CDR3 spans 12 residues. DNA of the CDR3: TGTGCCAGCAGCTTGGAAGGGGGACAGGGTCTAGTC. Protein: CASSLEGGQGLV.

This chain uses TRBV7-2 with TRBJ2-7, with 11 bases that match TRBD1. The V and J ends lost 5 bases and 3 bases, in that order; junction bases with no gene match: 3. The CDR3 consists of 14 residues. The germline gives CDR1 SGHTA, CDR2 FQGNSA. CDR3 region: CASSGGTGGYEQYF. In DNA, the CDR3 is TGTGCCAGCAGCGGGGGGACAGGGGGCTACGAGCAGTACTTC.

The genes are TRBV19 and TRBJ1-1; 8 bases are a match to TRBD1. The CDR3 is 15 amino acids. V dropped 1 base and J dropped 1; count of bases not matched to a gene: 2. CDR1 is LNHDA, CDR2 SQIVND, per germline (reference sequence). The CDR3 sequence is CASSIGDRRNTEAFF. DNA of the CDR3: TGTGCCAGTAGTATAGGGGACAGGAGGAACACTGAAGCTTTCTTT.

The rearrangement joins TRBV28 to TRBJ2-7; D gene unclear. Per the germline V gene, CDR1 is MDHEN and CDR2 is SYDVKM. V lost 6 bases, J lost 2 bases, and 14 bases lay in between. This CDR3 has 14 amino acids. The CDR3 spells CASSPNRRTYEQYF. The CDR3 DNA is TGTGCCAGCAGCCCGAACCGTCGTACCTACGAGCAGTACTTC.